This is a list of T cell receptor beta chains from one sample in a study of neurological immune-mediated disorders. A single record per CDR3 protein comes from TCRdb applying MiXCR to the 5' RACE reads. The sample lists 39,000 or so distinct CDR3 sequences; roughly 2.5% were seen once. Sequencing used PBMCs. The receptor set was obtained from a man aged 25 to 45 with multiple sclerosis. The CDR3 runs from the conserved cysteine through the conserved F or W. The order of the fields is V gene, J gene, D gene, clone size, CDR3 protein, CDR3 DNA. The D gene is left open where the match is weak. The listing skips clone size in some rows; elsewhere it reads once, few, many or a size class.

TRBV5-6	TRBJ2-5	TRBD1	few	CASSLRGQTQETQYF	TGTGCCAGCAGCTTAAGGGGACAGACGCAAGAGACCCAGTACTTC
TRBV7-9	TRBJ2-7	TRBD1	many	CASSLARTGVYEQYF	TGTGCCAGCAGCTTAGCAAGGACAGGAGTTTACGAGCAGTACTTC
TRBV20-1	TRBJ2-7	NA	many	CSARGASTAWAYEQYF	TGCAGTGCTAGAGGGGCGTCCACAGCGTGGGCCTACGAGCAGTACTTC
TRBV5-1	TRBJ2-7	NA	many	CASSARLQDYEQYF	TGCGCCAGCAGCGCCAGACTACAGGACTACGAGCAGTACTTC
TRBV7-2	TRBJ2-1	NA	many	CASSLAASNEQFF	TGTGCCAGCAGCTTAGCCGCGAGCAATGAGCAGTTCTTC
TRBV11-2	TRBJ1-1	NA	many	CASSYRGVDTEAFF	TGTGCCAGCAGCTACCGGGGGGTCGATACTGAAGCTTTCTTT
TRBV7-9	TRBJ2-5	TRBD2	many	CASGPGLAGGDQETQYF	TGTGCCAGCGGCCCGGGACTAGCGGGAGGGGACCAAGAGACCCAGTACTTC
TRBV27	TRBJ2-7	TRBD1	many	CASGPPGQTYEQYF	TGTGCCAGCGGACCTCCGGGACAGACGTACGAGCAGTACTTC
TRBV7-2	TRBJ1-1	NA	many	CASSRRSLNTEAFF	TGTGCCAGCAGCCGGAGGTCTTTAAACACTGAAGCTTTCTTT
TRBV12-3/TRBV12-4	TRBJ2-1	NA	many	CASTLTLAWEQFF	TGTGCCAGCACCCTGACCCTAGCGTGGGAGCAGTTCTTC
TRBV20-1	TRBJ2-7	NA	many	CSAWTAEANEQYF	TGCAGTGCTTGGACGGCGGAGGCGAACGAGCAGTACTTC
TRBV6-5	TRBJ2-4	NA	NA	CASSYTLAKKIQYF	TGTGCCAGCAGTTACACCTTAGCCAAAAAAATTCAGTACTTC
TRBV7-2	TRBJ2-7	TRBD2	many	CASSLALSGTLGVYEQYF	TGTGCCAGCAGCTTAGCGCTGAGCGGGACCCTTGGGGTCTACGAGCAGTACTTC
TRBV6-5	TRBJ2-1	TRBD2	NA	CASSRSGSSYNEQFF	TGTGCCAGCAGCCGTAGCGGGAGTTCATACAATGAGCAGTTCTTC
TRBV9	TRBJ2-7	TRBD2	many	CASSVGPSGGGSSYEQYF	TGTGCCAGCAGCGTAGGCCCCTCCGGCGGGGGGAGCTCCTACGAGCAGTACTTC
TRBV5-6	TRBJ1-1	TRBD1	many	CASSSNRGPEAFF	TGTGCCAGCAGCTCTAACAGGGGGCCTGAAGCTTTCTTT
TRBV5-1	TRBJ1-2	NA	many	CASSAQVGKGNYGYTF	TGCGCCAGCAGCGCCCAGGTGGGGAAGGGTAACTATGGCTACACCTTC
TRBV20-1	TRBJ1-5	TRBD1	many	CSARQTGESQPQHF	TGCAGTGCGCGGCAGACAGGGGAGAGTCAGCCCCAGCATTTT
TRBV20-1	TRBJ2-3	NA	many	CSARDPGVGGTTDTQYF	TGCAGTGCTAGAGATCCCGGGGTGGGGGGAACCACAGATACGCAGTATTTT
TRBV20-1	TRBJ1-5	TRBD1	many	CSARSGTGGEPSNQPQHF	TGCAGTGCTCGATCCGGGACAGGGGGCGAACCTTCCAATCAGCCCCAGCATTTT
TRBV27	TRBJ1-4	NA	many	CASSFRLINEKLFF	TGTGCCAGCAGTTTTAGGCTGATTAATGAAAAACTGTTTTTT
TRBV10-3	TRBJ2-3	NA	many	CAIRGGTDTQYF	TGTGCCATCAGGGGAGGCACAGATACGCAGTATTTT
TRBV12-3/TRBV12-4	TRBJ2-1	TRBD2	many	CASSSSGESYNEQFF	TGTGCCAGCAGTTCTAGCGGAGAGTCCTACAATGAGCAGTTCTTC
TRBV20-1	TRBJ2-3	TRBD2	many	CSAASGGGTDTQYF	TGCAGTGCTGCTAGCGGAGGGGGCACAGATACGCAGTATTTT
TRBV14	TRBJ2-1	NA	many	CASSQEIAAAYNEQFF	TGTGCCAGCAGCCAAGAAATAGCTGCGGCCTACAATGAGCAGTTCTTC
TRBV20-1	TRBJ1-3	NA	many	CSARQPGRSAPFSGNTIYF	TGCAGTGCGAGACAACCGGGCCGGTCTGCTCCTTTCTCTGGAAACACCATATATTTT
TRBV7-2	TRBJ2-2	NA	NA	CASSLAPGPGRELFF	TGTGCCAGCAGCTTAGCGCCGGGACCGGGAAGGGAGCTGTTTTTT
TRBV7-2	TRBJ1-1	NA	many	CASSPHRETEAFF	TGTGCCAGCAGCCCTCACAGGGAAACTGAAGCTTTCTTT
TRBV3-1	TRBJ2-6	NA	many	CASSQDLGGWSSGANVLTF	TGTGCCAGCAGCCAAGATTTAGGCGGGTGGAGCTCTGGGGCCAACGTCCTGACTTTC
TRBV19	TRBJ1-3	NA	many	CASTPGSSGNTIYF	TGTGCCAGTACCCCTGGGAGCTCTGGAAACACCATATATTTT
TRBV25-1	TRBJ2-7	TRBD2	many	CASSETRGGRAYEQYF	TGTGCCAGCAGTGAGACGAGGGGCGGGAGGGCCTACGAGCAGTACTTC
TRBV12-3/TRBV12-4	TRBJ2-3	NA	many	CASLGRVTDTQYF	TGTGCCAGCCTAGGGCGGGTAACAGATACGCAGTATTTT
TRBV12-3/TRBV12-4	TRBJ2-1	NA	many	CASSSSGHLYNEQFF	TGTGCCAGCAGTTCCTCGGGACACCTGTACAATGAGCAGTTCTTC
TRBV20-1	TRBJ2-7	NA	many	CSARDAGRLITYEQYF	TGCAGTGCTAGAGACGCCGGCCGCCTAATAACCTACGAGCAGTACTTC
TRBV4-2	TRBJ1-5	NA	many	CASSLNDGGQPQHF	TGTGCCAGCAGCCTAAACGACGGGGGTCAGCCCCAGCATTTT
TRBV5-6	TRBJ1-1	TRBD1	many	CASSLTPGGRNTEAFF	TGTGCCAGCAGCTTGACACCAGGGGGAAGGAACACTGAAGCTTTCTTT
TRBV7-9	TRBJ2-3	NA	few	CASSPGQPPDTQYF	TGTGCCAGCAGCCCTGGACAGCCCCCAGATACGCAGTATTTT
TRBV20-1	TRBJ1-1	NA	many	CSATEMNTEAFF	TGCAGTGCTACAGAGATGAACACTGAAGCTTTCTTT
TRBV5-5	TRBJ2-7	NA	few	CASSLGGDGSYEQYF	TGTGCCAGCAGCTTAGGCGGGGACGGCTCCTACGAGCAGTACTTC
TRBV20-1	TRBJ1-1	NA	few	CSANGAVGTEAFF	TGCAGTGCTAACGGTGCAGTGGGGACTGAAGCTTTCTTT
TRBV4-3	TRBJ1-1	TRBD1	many	CASSPRTGNTEAFF	TGCGCCAGCAGCCCACGGACAGGGAACACTGAAGCTTTCTTT
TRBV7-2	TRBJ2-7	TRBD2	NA	CASSFSGSYEQYF	TGTGCCAGCAGCTTTAGCGGGAGCTACGAGCAGTACTTC
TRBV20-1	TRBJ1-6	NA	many	CSARAVGNSPLHF	TGCAGTGCCCGGGCCGTGGGAAATTCACCCCTCCACTTT
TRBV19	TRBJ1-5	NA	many	CASSPSANNNQPQHF	TGTGCCAGTAGTCCCTCCGCCAACAACAATCAGCCCCAGCATTTT
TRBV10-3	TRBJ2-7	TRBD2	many	CAIRGTSGSHEQYF	TGTGCCATCCGTGGCACTAGCGGGAGCCACGAGCAGTACTTC
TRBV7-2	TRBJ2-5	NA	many	CASSLGTGLQETQYF	TGTGCCAGCAGCTTAGGTACAGGGCTACAAGAGACCCAGTACTTC
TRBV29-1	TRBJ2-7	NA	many	CSVEGPEETYEQYF	TGCAGCGTTGAAGGACCAGAAGAAACCTACGAGCAGTACTTC
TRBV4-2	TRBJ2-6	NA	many	CASSPTHPGTLIDSGANVLTF	TGTGCCAGCAGCCCCACGCACCCGGGGACACTTATTGACTCTGGGGCCAACGTCCTGACTTTC
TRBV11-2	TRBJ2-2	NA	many	CASSLRGKANTGELFF	TGTGCCAGCAGCTTAAGGGGTAAAGCGAACACCGGGGAGCTGTTTTTT
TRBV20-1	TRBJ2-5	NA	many	CSARARSLRETQYF	TGCAGTGCTAGGGCGAGGAGTTTGAGGGAGACCCAGTACTTC
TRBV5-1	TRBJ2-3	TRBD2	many	CASSPGRGSRADTQYF	TGCGCCAGCAGCCCCGGGAGGGGGAGTCGGGCAGATACGCAGTATTTT
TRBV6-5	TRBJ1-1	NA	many	CASSYRGSNAEAFF	TGTGCCAGCAGTTACAGAGGGTCGAACGCTGAAGCTTTCTTT
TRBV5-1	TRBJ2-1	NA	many	CASARVSSWDNEQFF	TGCGCCAGTGCCAGGGTATCTAGTTGGGACAATGAGCAGTTCTTC
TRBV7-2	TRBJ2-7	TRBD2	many	CASSLTVSGRSEQYF	TGTGCCAGCAGCTTAACGGTTAGCGGGAGGTCCGAGCAGTACTTC
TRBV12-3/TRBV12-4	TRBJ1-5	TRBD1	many	CASSSRGRVNQPQHF	TGTGCCAGCAGTTCCAGGGGGCGCGTCAATCAGCCCCAGCATTTT
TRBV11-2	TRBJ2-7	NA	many	CASSSTGGLHYEQYF	TGTGCCAGCAGCTCTACGGGGGGCCTACACTACGAGCAGTACTTC
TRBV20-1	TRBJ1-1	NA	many	CSARPKLNTEAFF	TGCAGTGCTAGACCCAAGCTGAACACTGAAGCTTTCTTT